These T cell receptor beta chains were read from a single sample in a study of CD8 T cells in Susac syndrome. A single record per CDR3 protein comes from TCRdb applying MiXCR to the immunoSEQ multiplex PCR reads. In the table there are roughly 120,000 distinct CDR3 sequences, 93% of which are singletons. Sequenced: CD4+ T cells from PBMCs. These receptor sequences come from a human donor with multiple sclerosis. Both conserved end residues are part of each CDR3. A D gene is named only where the DNA matches it firmly. Only part of the rows carry a size: once, few, many, or a class if the clone is expanded.

V: TRBV7-9
length: 15
J: TRBJ1-6
D: NA
size: NA
CDR3: CASSPGTSEGSPLHF
DNA: TGTGCCAGCAGCCCTGGGACTTCCGAGGGGTCACCCCTCCACTTT

V: TRBV4-1
length: 17
J: TRBJ2-5
D: TRBD2
size: NA
CDR3: CASSLRTSGGSLETQYF
DNA: TGCGCCAGCAGCCTTAGGACTAGCGGGGGTAGTCTGGAGACCCAGTACTTC

V: TRBV20-1
length: 15
J: TRBJ2-7
D: TRBD1
size: NA
CDR3: CSAPRPGQGTYEQYF
DNA: TGCAGTGCACCAAGGCCGGGACAGGGGACCTACGAGCAGTACTTC

V: TRBV2
length: 13
J: TRBJ2-7
D: NA
size: NA
CDR3: CASSEIRDGEQYF
DNA: TGTGCCAGCAGTGAGATCAGGGACGGCGAGCAGTACTTC

V: TRBV5-1
length: 15
J: TRBJ1-2
D: TRBD1
size: NA
CDR3: CASSSSSGQGYGYTF
DNA: TGCGCCAGCAGCTCGTCTTCGGGACAGGGGTATGGCTACACCTTC

V: TRBV12-3/TRBV12-4
length: 14
J: TRBJ1-1
D: TRBD1
size: NA
CDR3: CASRLGQENTEAFF
DNA: TGTGCCAGCAGACTGGGACAGGAGAACACTGAAGCTTTCTTT

V: TRBV5-1
length: 15
J: TRBJ2-2
D: NA
size: NA
CDR3: CASSLDMAGTGELFF
DNA: TGCGCCAGCAGCTTGGACATGGCCGGGACCGGGGAGCTGTTTTTT

V: TRBV28
length: 15
J: TRBJ1-4
D: NA
size: NA
CDR3: CASSFGGGYNEKLFF
DNA: TGTGCCAGCAGTTTCGGTGGAGGGTATAATGAAAAACTGTTTTTT

V: TRBV11-2
length: 17
J: TRBJ1-1
D: TRBD1
size: NA
CDR3: CASSLGAPGQENTEAFF
DNA: TGTGCCAGCAGCTTAGGGGCCCCCGGACAGGAGAACACTGAAGCTTTCTTT

V: TRBV3-1
length: 15
J: TRBJ2-1
D: NA
size: NA
CDR3: CASSQDGTPYNEQFF
DNA: TGTGCCAGCAGCCAAGATGGAACGCCATACAATGAGCAGTTCTTC

V: TRBV20-1
length: 11
J: TRBJ1-2
D: NA
size: NA
CDR3: CSASTGYGYTF
DNA: TGCAGTGCTTCAACTGGCTATGGCTACACCTTC

V: TRBV6-2/TRBV6-3
length: 17
J: TRBJ2-5
D: TRBD2
size: NA
CDR3: CASSYNRHRGEVETQYF
DNA: TGTGCCAGCAGTTACAACCGACATCGGGGGGAGGTAGAGACCCAGTACTTC

V: TRBV6-6
length: 13
J: TRBJ1-1
D: NA
size: NA
CDR3: CASRLPANLEAFF
DNA: TGTGCCAGCAGATTACCAGCGAACCTTGAAGCTTTCTTT

V: TRBV29-1
length: 11
J: TRBJ1-2
D: NA
size: NA
CDR3: CAAGYDYGYTF
DNA: TGTGCCGCGGGGTACGACTATGGCTACACCTTC

V: TRBV3-1
length: 12
J: TRBJ2-1
D: NA
size: few
CDR3: CASSQVNNEQFF
DNA: TGTGCCAGCAGCCAAGTGAACAATGAGCAGTTCTTC

V: TRBV3-1
length: 15
J: TRBJ1-2
D: NA
size: NA
CDR3: CASSPPGPGNYGYTF
DNA: TGTGCCAGCAGCCCTCCGGGACCGGGTAACTATGGCTACACCTTC

V: TRBV5-6
length: 15
J: TRBJ2-5
D: TRBD1
size: NA
CDR3: CASSRLDRVEETQYF
DNA: TGTGCCAGCAGCCGCTTGGACAGGGTAGAAGAGACCCAGTACTTC

V: TRBV11-3
length: 13
J: TRBJ2-2
D: NA
size: NA
CDR3: CASSFNRAGELFF
DNA: TGTGCCAGCAGCTTTAATAGAGCCGGGGAGCTGTTTTTT